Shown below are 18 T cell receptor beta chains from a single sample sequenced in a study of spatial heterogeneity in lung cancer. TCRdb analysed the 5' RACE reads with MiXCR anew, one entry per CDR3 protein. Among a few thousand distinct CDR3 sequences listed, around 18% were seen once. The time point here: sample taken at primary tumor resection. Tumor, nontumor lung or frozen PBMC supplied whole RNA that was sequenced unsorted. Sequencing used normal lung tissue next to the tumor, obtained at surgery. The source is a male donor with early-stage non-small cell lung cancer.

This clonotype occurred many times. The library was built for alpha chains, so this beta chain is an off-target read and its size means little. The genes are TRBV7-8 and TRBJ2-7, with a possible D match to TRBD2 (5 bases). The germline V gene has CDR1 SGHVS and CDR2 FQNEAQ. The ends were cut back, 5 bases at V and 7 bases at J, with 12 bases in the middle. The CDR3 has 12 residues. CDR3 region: CASSLRVSEQYV. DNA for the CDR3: TGTGCCAGCAGCCTGAGGGTTTCGGAGCAGTACGTC.

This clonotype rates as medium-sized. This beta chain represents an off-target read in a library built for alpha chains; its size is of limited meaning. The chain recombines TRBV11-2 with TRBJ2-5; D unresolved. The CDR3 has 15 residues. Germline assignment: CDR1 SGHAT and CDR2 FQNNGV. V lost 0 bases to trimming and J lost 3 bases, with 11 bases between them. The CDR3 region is CASSLDSLAEETQYF. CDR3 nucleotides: TGTGCCAGCAGCTTAGATAGCCTTGCCGAAGAGACCCAGTACTTC.

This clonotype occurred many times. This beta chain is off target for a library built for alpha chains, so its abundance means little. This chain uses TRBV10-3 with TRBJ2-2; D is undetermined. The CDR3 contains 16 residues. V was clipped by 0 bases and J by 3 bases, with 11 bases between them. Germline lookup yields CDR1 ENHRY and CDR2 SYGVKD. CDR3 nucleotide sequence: TGTGCCATCAGTGAGTCGAAGGCCCGGGACACCGGGGAGCTGTTTTTT. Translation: CAISESKARDTGELFF.

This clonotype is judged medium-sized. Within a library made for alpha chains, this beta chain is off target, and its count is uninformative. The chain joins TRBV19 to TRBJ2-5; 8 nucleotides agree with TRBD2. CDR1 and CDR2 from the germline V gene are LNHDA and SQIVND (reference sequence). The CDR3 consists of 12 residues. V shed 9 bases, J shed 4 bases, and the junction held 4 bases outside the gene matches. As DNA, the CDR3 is TGTGCCAGCGGGAGGGCCAGAGAGACCCAGTACTTC. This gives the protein CASGRARETQYF.

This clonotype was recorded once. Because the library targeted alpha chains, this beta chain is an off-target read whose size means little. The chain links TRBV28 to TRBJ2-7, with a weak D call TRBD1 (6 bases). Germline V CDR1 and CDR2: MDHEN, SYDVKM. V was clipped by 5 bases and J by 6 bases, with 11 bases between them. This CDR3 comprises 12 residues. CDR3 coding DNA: TGTGCCAGCAGTACCGGACAGTTCGAGCAGTACTTC. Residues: CASSTGQFEQYF.

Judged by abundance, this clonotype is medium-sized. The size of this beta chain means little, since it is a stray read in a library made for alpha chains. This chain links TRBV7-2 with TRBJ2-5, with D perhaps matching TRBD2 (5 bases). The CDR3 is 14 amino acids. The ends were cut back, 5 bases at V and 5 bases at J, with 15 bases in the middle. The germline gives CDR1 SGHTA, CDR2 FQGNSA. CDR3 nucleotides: TGTGCCAGCAGCCCACAATCCCGAGGGGAGACCCAGTACTTC. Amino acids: CASSPQSRGETQYF.

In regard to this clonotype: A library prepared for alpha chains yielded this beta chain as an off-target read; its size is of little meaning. Here the CDR3 reads CASSLRAAPDTQYF. In DNA, the CDR3 is TGTGCCAGCAGCCTTAGGGCTGCACCAGATACGCAGTATTTT. The chain has TRBV14 and TRBJ2-3; D gene unclear. Trimming took 4 bases from V and 4 from J, leaving 12 bases between them. This CDR3 has 14 residues. Germline V gene lookup returns CDR1 SGHDN and CDR2 FVKESK.

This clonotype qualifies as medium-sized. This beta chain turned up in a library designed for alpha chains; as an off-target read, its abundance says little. The CDR3 sequence is CSVREWQLTNEKLFF. The CDR3 DNA is TGCAGTGTGAGGGAGTGGCAACTGACTAATGAAAAACTGTTTTTT. The chain links TRBV20-1 to TRBJ1-4; D is undetermined. CDR1 and CDR2 from the germline V gene are DFQATT and SNEGSKA (reference sequence). The CDR3 is 15 residues long. V gave up 7 bases and J gave up 2 bases, with 17 bases separating them.

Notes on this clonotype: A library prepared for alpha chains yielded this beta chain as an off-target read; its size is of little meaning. The CDR3 coding sequence is TGCGCCAGCAGCTTGGATCCCAGGGTCAATGAGCAGTTCTTC. Its protein product is CASSLDPRVNEQFF. This chain uses TRBV5-1 with TRBJ2-1; maybe TRBD1 (5 bases). This CDR3 has 14 amino acids. Deletions cut 0 bases from V and 6 bases from J, with 10 bases between. The germline CDR1 and CDR2 sequences are SGHRS and YFSETQ.

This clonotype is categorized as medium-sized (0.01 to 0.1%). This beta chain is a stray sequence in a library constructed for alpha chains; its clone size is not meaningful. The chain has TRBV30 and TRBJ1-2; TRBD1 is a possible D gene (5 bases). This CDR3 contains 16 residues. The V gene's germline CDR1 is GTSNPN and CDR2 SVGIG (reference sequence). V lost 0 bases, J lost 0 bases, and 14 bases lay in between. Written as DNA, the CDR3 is TGTGCCTGGAGTGTACTTGGGGGAGACCCTAACTATGGCTACACCTTC. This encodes CAWSVLGGDPNYGYTF.

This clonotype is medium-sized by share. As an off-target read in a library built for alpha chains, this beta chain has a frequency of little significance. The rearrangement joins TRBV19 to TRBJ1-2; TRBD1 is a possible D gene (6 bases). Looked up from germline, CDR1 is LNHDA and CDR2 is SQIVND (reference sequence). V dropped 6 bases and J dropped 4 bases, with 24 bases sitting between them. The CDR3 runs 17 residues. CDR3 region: CASRIQGLVSFFYGYTF. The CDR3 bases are TGTGCCAGTAGGATACAGGGCCTGGTATCTTTCTTCTATGGCTACACCTTC.

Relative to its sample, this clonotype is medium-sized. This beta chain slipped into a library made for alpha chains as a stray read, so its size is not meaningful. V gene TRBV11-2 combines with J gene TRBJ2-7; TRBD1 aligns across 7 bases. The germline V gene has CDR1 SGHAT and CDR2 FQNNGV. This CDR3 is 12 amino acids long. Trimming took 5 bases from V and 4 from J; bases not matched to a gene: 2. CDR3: CASSRQGYEQYF. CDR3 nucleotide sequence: TGTGCCAGCAGCCGACAGGGTTACGAGCAGTACTTC.

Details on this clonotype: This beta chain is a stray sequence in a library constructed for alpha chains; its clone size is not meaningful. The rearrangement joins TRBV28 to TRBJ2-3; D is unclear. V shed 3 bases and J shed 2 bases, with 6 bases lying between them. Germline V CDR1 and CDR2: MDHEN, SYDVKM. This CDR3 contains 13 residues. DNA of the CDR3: TGTGCCAGCAGTTTGTCTACCACAGATACGCAGTATTTT. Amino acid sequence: CASSLSTTDTQYF.

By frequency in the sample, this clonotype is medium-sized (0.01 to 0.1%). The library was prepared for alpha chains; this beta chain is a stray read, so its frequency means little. The CDR3 DNA reads TGTGCCAGCAGTCACCTCCTGGGGCTGACAAAGACCCAGTACTTC. Encoded protein: CASSHLLGLTKTQYF. The rearrangement uses TRBV12-3 or TRBV12-4 and TRBJ2-5, with D maybe TRBD1 (5 bases). This CDR3 has 15 residues. The V and J ends lost 5 bases and 6 bases respectively, with 19 bases between them.

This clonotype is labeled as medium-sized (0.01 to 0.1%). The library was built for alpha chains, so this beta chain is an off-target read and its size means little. The CDR3 DNA is TGTGCCAGCGGGGGGTCGGGGACCCAGTACTTC. Protein product: CASGGSGTQYF. The rearrangement joins TRBV7-8 to TRBJ2-5, with a tentative D call TRBD2 (6 bases). This CDR3 has 11 residues. The germline V gene has CDR1 SGHVS and CDR2 FQNEAQ. The V gene lost 8 bases and the J gene lost 7 bases, with 11 bases spanning the gap.

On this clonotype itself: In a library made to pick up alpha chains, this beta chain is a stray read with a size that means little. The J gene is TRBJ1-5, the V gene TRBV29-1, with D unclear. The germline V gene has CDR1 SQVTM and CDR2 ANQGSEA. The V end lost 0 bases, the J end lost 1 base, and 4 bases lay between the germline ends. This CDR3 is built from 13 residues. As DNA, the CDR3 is TGCAGCGTTGAAGAAAGCAGCAATCAGCCCCAGCATTTT. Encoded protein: CSVEESSNQPQHF.

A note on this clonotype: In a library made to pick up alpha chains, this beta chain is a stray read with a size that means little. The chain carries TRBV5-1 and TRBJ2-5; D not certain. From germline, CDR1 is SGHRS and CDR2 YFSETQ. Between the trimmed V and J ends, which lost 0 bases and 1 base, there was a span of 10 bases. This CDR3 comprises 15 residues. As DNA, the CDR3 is TGCGCCAGCAGCTTGGCTCTACGCCCCCAAGAGACCCAGTACTTC. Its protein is CASSLALRPQETQYF.

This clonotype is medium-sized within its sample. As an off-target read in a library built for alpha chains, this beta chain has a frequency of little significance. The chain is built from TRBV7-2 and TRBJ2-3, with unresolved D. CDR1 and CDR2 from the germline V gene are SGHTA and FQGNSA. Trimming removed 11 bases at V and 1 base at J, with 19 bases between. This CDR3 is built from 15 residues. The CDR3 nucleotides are TGTGCCTCTCAGACCCCCACAGAGGGCACAGATACGCAGTATTTT. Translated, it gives CASQTPTEGTDTQYF.